The entry below gives a single TCR beta chain sequence along with its context. Its antigen is unknown. The PCR used 60 Vbeta and 13 Jbeta primers. The protocol was immunoSEQ multiplex PCR, while the TCRdb copy is restricted to in-frame clones and leaves out a portion. The table includes under 55,000 clones, over 70% detected once. The data derive from a study of cytomegalovirus exposure and HLA in healthy donors. Across the whole study: Ancestry clustering placed around four fifths of over 300 genotyped donors in the Caucasian-associated cluster. Study results and limitations: Most likely, a cluster of highly shared sequence variants arose as a sequencing artifact. In a later analysis, a missense DCLRE1C variant was linked to TCR beta V- and J-gene trimming.

CDR3 length equals 15 residues. Germline CDR1 is SGHTA and CDR2 is FQGNSA. V was clipped by 1 base and J by 1 base, with 10 bases between them. The sample taken for sequencing was PBMCs. The chain has TRBV7-2 and TRBJ1-1, with D unclear. The sequence was obtained from a man between 18 and 29 years old in good health and CMV-seronegative. The CDR3 here is CASSLVEVKNTEAFF. The CDR3 coding sequence is TGTGCCAGCAGCTTAGTAGAGGTTAAGAACACTGAAGCTTTCTTT.